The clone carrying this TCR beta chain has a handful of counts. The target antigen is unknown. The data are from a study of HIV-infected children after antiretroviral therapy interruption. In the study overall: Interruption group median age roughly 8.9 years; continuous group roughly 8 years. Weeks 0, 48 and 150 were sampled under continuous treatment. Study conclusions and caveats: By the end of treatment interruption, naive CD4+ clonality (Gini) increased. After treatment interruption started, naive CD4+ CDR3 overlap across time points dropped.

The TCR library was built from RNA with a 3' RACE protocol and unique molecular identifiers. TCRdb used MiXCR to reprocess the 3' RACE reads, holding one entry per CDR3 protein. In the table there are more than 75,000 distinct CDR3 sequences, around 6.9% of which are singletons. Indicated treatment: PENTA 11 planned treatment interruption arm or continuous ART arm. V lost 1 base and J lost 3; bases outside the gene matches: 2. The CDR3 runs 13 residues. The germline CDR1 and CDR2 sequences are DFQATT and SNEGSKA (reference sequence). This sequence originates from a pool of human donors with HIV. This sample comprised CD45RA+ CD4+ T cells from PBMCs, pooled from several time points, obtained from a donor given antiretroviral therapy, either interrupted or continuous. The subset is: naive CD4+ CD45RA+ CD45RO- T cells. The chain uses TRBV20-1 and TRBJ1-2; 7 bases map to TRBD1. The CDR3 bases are TGCAGTGCTAGAGTCCAGGGGGACTATGGCTACACCTTC. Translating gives CSARVQGDYGYTF.